This T cell receptor beta chain was retrieved from a study of T cells in Graves' hyperthyroidism and ophthalmopathy. Broader study findings: Researchers report that a 13 V-J model separated ophthalmopathy from stable hyperthyroidism. Peripheral blood also featured most of the thyroid clonotypes expanded above 0.001. Prediction of ophthalmopathy progression came a median roughly 6.4 months pre-onset.

Researchers amplified the TCR beta CDR3 regions from RNA transcripts. Carried out on the TCR CDR3, a first-round RT-PCR used the HTBI primer set. TCRdb reprocessed the multiplex PCR reads with MiXCR, giving one entry per CDR3 protein. The sample carries hundreds of thousands of distinct CDR3 sequences, 12% to 15% recorded once. The germline V and J ends were trimmed by 8 bases and 7 bases, with 11 bases remaining between them. The CDR3 is 11 amino acids. About this clonotype itself: The antigen remains unidentified.

This sequence joins TRBV12-3 or TRBV12-4 and TRBJ1-1; D ambiguous. The material sequenced was blood. The clonotype was recovered from a woman younger than 30 with Graves' hyperthyroidism. CDR3: CASGRRGEAFF. The CDR3 bases are TGTGCCAGCGGCCGGCGCGGTGAAGCTTTCTTT.